The 7 T cell receptor beta chains in this list originate from one sample, sequenced in a study of blood T cell repertoires in COVID-19. Clones were read by immunoSEQ multiplex PCR, and TCRdb kept only the in-frame ones, dropping some. Seen here are about 55,000 clones, about 85% observed once, and the top ten hold approximately 15%. Sequenced: peripheral blood. All receptors come from a human donor in a cohort sampled during active COVID-19.

The rearrangement joins TRBV3-1 (or the pseudogene TRBV3-2) to TRBJ1-2; no clear D gene. This CDR3 contains 13 residues. V lost 6 bases and J 2 bases, leaving 10 bases between the germline ends. In germline, CDR1 is LGHDT, CDR2 YNNKEL (reference sequence). The CDR3 spells CASRPRTNYGYTF. CDR3 nucleotides: TGTGCCAGCAGACCCAGAACGAACTATGGCTACACCTTC.

This clone was observed once. The chain employs TRBV3-1 (or the pseudogene TRBV3-2) and TRBJ2-3; a weak D match, TRBD2 (6 bases). V was cut by 1 base and J by 0 bases, with 14 bases left in between. CDR3 length equals 17 residues. The V gene's germline CDR1 is LGHDT and CDR2 YNNKEL (reference sequence). CDR3 residues: CASSQVLAGTSTDTQYF. CDR3 coding DNA: TGTGCCAGCAGCCAAGTTCTGGCCGGGACTAGCACAGATACGCAGTATTTT.

The chain joins TRBV27 to TRBJ2-2; TRBD1 agrees at 7 bases. The CDR3 runs 14 residues. Germline CDR1 reads MNHEY; CDR2 reads SMNVEV (reference sequence). V shed 3 bases and J 5 bases; nucleotides not matched to a gene: 3. In DNA form, the CDR3 reads TGTGCCAGCAGTTTGAGGGGGCTGACCGGGGAGCTGTTTTTT. Translation: CASSLRGLTGELFF.

This chain connects TRBV7-8 to TRBJ2-1; TRBD1 agrees at 8 bases. The CDR3 sequence is 14 residues long. Germline assignment: CDR1 SGHVS and CDR2 FQNEAQ. V shed 5 bases, J shed 9 bases, and the junction held 9 bases outside the gene matches. The CDR3 region is CASSPRTGTGEQFF. The CDR3 nucleotides read TGTGCCAGCAGCCCACGGACAGGGACGGGTGAGCAGTTCTTC. The variable domain in full, completed from reference TRBV7-8 and TRBJ2-1, reads GAGVSQSPRYKVAKRGQDVALRCDPISGHVSLFWYQQALGQGPEFLTYFQNEAQLDKSGLPSDRFFAERPEGSVSTLKIQRTQQEDSAVYLCASSPRTGTGEQFFGPGTRLTVL.

V is TRBV6-5 and J is TRBJ1-1; D may be TRBD1 (6 bases). V lost 4 bases and J 0 bases, leaving 9 bases between the germline ends. CDR3 length equals 14 residues. Germline V CDR1 and CDR2: MNHEY, SVGAGI. This CDR3 reads CASSSRGMNTEAFF. The DNA of the CDR3 is TGTGCCAGCAGTTCCAGGGGAATGAACACTGAAGCTTTCTTT.

The V and J genes are TRBV28 and TRBJ1-5, with 8 bases lining up with TRBD1. CDR1 and CDR2 from the germline V gene are MDHEN and SYDVKM. V shed 1 base and J 1 base; nucleotides not matched to a gene: 9. The CDR3 has 18 amino acids. CDR3 amino acids: CASSLSGGAPLSNQPQHF. CDR3 in DNA: TGTGCCAGCAGTTTATCAGGGGGCGCCCCCCTGAGCAATCAGCCCCAGCATTTT. Together with reference TRBV28 and TRBJ1-5, the CDR3 gives the full variable domain: DVKVTQSSRYLVKRTGEKVFLECVQDMDHENMFWYRQDPGLGLRLIYFSYDVKMKEKGDIPEGYSVSREKKERFSLILESASTNQTSMYLCASSLSGGAPLSNQPQHFGDGTRLSIL.

This clone was found a few times. V is TRBV7-2 and J is TRBJ2-5; 15 bases match TRBD2. CDR1 and CDR2 (germline): SGHTA, FQGNSA. With V trimmed by 1 base and J by 4 bases, 4 bases remained unmatched. The CDR3 runs to 17 residues. Here the CDR3 reads CASSLGGTSGRRETQYF. The CDR3 DNA follows: TGTGCCAGCAGCTTAGGGGGGACTAGCGGGAGGAGAGAGACCCAGTACTTC.